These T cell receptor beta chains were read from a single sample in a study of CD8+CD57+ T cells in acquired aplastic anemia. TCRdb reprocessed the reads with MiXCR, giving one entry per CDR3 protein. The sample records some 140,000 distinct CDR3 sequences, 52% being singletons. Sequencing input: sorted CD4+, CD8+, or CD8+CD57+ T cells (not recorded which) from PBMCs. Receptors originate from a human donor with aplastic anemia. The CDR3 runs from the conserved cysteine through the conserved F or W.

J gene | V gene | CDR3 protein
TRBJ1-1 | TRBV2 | CASSLGNQAEAFF
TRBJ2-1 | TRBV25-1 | CASSDLPSSNEQFF
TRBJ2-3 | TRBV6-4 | CASSDTMGDTDTQYF
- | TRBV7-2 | CASSGTSVSYEQYF
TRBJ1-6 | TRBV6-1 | CASMGYNSPLHF
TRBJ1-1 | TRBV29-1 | CSVYEGTEAFF
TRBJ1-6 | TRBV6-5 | CASSSGITYNSPLHF
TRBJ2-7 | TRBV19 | CASSIGTGGRYEQYF
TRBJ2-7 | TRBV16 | CASSTYRDDEQYF
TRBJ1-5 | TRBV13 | CASSYRGTRPQHF
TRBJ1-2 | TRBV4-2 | CASSQERSEGMANYGYTF
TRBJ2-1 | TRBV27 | CASTLITGSEQFF
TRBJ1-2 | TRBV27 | CASSSKPPTGRNGYTF
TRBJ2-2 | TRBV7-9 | CASRSGGANTGELFF
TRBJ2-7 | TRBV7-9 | CASSSLASPSYEQYF
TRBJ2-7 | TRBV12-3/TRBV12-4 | CASGDSEQYF
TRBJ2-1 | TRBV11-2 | CASSLSSGGYYNEQFF
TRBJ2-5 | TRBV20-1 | CSASGGTSGQETQYF
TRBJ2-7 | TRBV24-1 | CATSDLNDGSGRSGEQYF
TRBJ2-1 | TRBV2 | CASREGLAGVESYNEQFF
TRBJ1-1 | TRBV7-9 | CASSLGGEAFF
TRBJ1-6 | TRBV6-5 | CASSYLSGSPLHF
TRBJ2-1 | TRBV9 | CASSVEAVIDNEQFF
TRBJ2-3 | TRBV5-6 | CASSSSGATDTQYF
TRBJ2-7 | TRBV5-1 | CASSRGTYEQYF
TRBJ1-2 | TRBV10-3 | CAIGGGGGRIYGYTF
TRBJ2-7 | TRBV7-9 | CASSQRDTLYEQYF
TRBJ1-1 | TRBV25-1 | CASGGQGRMNTEASF
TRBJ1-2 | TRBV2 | CASNTGTGAYGYTF
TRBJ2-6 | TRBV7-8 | CASQTMPFANSGANVLTF
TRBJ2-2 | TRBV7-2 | CASSPAGYGELFF
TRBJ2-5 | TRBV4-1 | CASSSLATSGQETQYF
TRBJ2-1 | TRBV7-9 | CASSLPVRGTSGGAFNEQFF
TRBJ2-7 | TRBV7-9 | CASSLAKTSSYEQYF
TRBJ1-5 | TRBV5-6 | CASSLGGYQPQHF
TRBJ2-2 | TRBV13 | CASSLVGRGLSAGELFF
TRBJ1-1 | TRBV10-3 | CASGNRDTEAFF
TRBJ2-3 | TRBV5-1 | CASSTGDSTDTQYF
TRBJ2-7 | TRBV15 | CATSRTGEQYF
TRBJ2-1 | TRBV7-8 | CARDGGVNYNEQFF
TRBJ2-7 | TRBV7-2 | CASSRRESYEQYF
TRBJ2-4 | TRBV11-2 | CASSLEGGAKNIQYF
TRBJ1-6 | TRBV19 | CASSTGQSRRNSPLHF
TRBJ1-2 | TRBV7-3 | CASSQGGGGYTF
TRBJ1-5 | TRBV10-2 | CASSESWGRDQPQHF
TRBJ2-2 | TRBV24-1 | CATSDLGTGDTGELFF
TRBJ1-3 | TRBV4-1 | CASSQVGDTTIYF
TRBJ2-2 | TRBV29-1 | CSVVMNTGELFF
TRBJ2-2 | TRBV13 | CASSSPGTSGGAKTGELFF